This is a list of T cell receptor beta chains from one sample in a study of vaccination and CD4 T cells after COVID-19. TCRdb analysed the PCR reads with MiXCR anew, one entry per CDR3 protein. Of about 15,000 distinct CDR3 sequences in the sample, approximately 71% were seen once. The material was CD4+ T cells from blood, obtained after SARS-CoV-2 vaccination. These receptors all stem from a human donor who had recovered from COVID-19. The CDR3 runs from the conserved cysteine through the conserved F or W. Each record gives: D gene, V gene, J gene, CDR3 protein. D genes are given only for firm matches.

>NA|TRBV7-9|TRBJ1-1
CASSFPPPQNTEAFF
>NA|TRBV11-2|TRBJ2-7
CASGGDSSYEQYF
>TRBD1|TRBV20-1|TRBJ1-5
CSANRGYSNQPQHF
>NA|TRBV7-2|TRBJ2-5
CASSRTETQYF
>TRBD2|TRBV11-2|TRBJ2-7
CASSWGWGGRSYEQYF
>NA|TRBV7-9|TRBJ1-5
CASSSGPGAGQPQHF
>NA|TRBV6-5|TRBJ1-2
CASSYSSFGQSDYGYTF
>NA|TRBV20-1|TRBJ2-5
CSANRQETQYF
>NA|TRBV2|TRBJ1-5
CASSETTVDQPQHF
>NA|TRBV30|TRBJ1-1
CAWSRWGLGEAFF
>NA|TRBV7-9|TRBJ2-3
CASSLGVVDTQYF
>TRBD1|TRBV28|TRBJ1-1
CASSPPHRTGVGTEAFF
>NA|TRBV15|TRBJ2-3
CATSRDRGRDPDF
>TRBD2|TRBV7-8|TRBJ2-2
CASSLELAGGHGELFF
>NA|TRBV5-6|TRBJ1-6
CASSGGRTDVSPLHF
>NA|TRBV24-1|TRBJ2-1
CATSDPGPSSYNEQFF
>NA|TRBV24-1|TRBJ1-6
CATSDLRGYTSYNSPLHF